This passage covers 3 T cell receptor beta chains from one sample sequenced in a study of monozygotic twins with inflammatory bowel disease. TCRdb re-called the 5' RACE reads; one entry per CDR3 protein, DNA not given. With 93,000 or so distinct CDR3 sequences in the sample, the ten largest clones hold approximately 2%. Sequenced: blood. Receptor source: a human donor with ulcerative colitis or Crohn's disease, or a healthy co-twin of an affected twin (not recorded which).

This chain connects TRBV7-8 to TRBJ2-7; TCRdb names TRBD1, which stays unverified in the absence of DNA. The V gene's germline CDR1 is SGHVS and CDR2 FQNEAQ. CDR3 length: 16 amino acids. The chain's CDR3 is CASSLPLGQVVYEQYF. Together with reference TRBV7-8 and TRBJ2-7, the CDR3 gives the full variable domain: GAGVSQSPRYKVAKRGQDVALRCDPISGHVSLFWYQQALGQGPEFLTYFQNEAQLDKSGLPSDRFFAERPEGSVSTLKIQRTQQEDSAVYLCASSLPLGQVVYEQYFGPGTRLTVT.

CDR3 region: CASYGGSKGTEAFF. The chain joins TRBV5-1 to TRBJ1-1; TCRdb selects TRBD1, and the lack of DNA leaves this call unchecked. In germline, CDR1 is SGHRS, CDR2 YFSETQ. The CDR3 covers 14 residues.

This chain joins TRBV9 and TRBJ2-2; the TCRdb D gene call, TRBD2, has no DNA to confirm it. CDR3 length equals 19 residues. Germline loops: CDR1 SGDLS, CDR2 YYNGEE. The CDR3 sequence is CASSGSYGQRGANTGELFF.